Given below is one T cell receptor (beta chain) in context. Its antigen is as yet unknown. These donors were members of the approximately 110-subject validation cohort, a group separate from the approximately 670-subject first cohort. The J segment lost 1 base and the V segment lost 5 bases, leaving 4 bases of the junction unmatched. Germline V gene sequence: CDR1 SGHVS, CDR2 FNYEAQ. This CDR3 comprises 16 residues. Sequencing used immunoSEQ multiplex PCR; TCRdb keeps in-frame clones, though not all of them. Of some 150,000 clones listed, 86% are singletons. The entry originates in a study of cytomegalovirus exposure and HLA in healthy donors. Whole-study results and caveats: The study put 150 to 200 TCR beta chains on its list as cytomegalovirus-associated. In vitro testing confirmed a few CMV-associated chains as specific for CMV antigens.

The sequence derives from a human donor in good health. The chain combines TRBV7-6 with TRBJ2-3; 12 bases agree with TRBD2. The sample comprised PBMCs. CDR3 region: CASSLRLAGGTDTQYF. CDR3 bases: TGTGCCAGCAGCCTCCGACTAGCGGGGGGCACAGATACGCAGTATTTT. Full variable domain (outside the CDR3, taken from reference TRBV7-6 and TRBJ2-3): GAGVSQSPRYKVTKRGQDVALRCDPISGHVSLYWYRQALGQGPEFLTYFNYEAQQDKSGLPNDRFSAERPEGSISTLTIQRTEQRDSAMYRCASSLRLAGGTDTQYFGPGTRLTVL.